This T cell receptor (beta chain) is drawn from a study of shared clonotypes between healthy human individuals. Study overall: Every donor yielded three CD4 naive, three CD4 memory, two CD8 naive and one CD8 memory plate.

Germline V gene lookup returns CDR1 ENHRY and CDR2 SYGVKD. V was pared by 6 bases and J by 3 bases, with 3 bases of the junction left unmatched. The CDR3 extends over 13 amino acids. The assay was immunoSEQ multiplex PCR, and TCRdb's table has in-frame clones only and misses some. The sample holds about 2.2 million clones; just under 95% are singletons and the top ten take under 2%. The naive CD8 population came from CD45RO-negative cells selected for CCR7, without terminally differentiated effector memory CD45RA+ cells. This TCR came from a young man in good health. Some clones in this sample may be carry-over from other donors' samples. The J gene is TRBJ2-7, the V gene TRBV10-3; 9 bases are shared with TRBD1. Input material: naive CD8+ T cells from PBMCs. CDR3 protein: CAIRDRGYYEQYF. CDR3 in DNA: TGTGCCATCAGGGACAGGGGCTACTACGAGCAGTACTTC.